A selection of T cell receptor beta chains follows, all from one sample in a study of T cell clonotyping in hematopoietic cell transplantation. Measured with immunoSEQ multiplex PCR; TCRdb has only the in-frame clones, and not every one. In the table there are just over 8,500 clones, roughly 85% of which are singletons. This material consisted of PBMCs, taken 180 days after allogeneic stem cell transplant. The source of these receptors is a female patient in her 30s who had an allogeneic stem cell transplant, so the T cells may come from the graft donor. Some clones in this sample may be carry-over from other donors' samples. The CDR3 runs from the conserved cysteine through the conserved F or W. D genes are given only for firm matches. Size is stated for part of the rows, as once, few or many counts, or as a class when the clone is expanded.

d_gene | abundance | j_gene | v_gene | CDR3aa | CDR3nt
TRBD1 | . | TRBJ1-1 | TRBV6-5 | CASISQGGNTEAFF | TGTGCCAGCATTTCCCAGGGGGGGAACACTGAAGCTTTCTTT
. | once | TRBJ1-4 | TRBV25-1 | CASSELGQAGGYEKLFF | TGTGCCAGCAGTGAATTAGGCCAGGCCGGGGGCTATGAAAAACTGTTTTTT
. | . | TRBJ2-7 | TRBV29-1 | CSVAGLGSAYEQYF | TGCAGCGTTGCTGGGTTAGGGAGCGCCTACGAGCAGTACTTC
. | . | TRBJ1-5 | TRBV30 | CAWKGKNSNQPQHF | TGTGCCTGGAAGGGGAAAAATAGCAATCAGCCCCAGCATTTT
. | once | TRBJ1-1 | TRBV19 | CASSGRGASEAFF | TGTGCCAGTAGTGGAAGAGGGGCCTCTGAAGCTTTCTTT
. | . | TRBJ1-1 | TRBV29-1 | CSVEQIPRGAFF | TGCAGCGTTGAACAGATCCCACGAGGGGCTTTCTTT
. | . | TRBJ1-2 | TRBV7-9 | CAIPGRGNYGYTF | TGTGCCATACCTGGCAGAGGGAACTATGGCTACACCTTC
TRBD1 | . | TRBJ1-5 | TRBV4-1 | CASSQGTGGYSNQPQHF | TGCGCCAGCAGCCAAGGGACAGGGGGCTATAGCAATCAGCCCCAGCATTTT
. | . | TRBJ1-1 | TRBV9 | CASTTGVEDTEAFF | TGTGCCAGCACCACGGGGGTGGAGGACACTGAAGCTTTCTTT
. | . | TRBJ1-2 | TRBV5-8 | CASSGPGLGYGYTF | TGTGCCAGCAGCGGCCCGGGACTCGGCTATGGCTACACCTTC
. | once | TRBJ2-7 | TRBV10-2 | CASSDIGRGYEQYF | TGCGCCAGCAGTGATATAGGCAGGGGTTACGAGCAGTACTTC
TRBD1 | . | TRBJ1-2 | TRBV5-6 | CASSLGGQGYGYTF | TGTGCCAGCAGCTTGGGGGGACAGGGGTATGGCTACACCTTC
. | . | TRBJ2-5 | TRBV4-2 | CASSPGETQYF | TGTGCCAGCAGCCCGGGGGAGACCCAGTACTTC
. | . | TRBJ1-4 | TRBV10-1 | CASSPGTKLFF | TGCGCCAGCAGCCCCGGGACGAAACTGTTTTTT
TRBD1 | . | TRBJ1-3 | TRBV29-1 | CSAGGTGAISGNTIYF | TGCAGCGCCGGAGGGACAGGGGCTATATCTGGAAACACCATATATTTT
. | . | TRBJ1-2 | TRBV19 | CASSISRTVYGYTF | TGTGCCAGTAGTATAAGCCGGACAGTCTATGGCTACACCTTC
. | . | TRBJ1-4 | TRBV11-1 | CASRRGQNEKLFF | TGTGCCAGCAGACGCGGACAGAATGAAAAACTGTTTTTT
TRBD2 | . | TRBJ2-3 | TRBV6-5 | CASSLTRGGTDTQYF | TGTGCCAGCAGCTTAACGCGGGGGGGCACAGATACGCAGTATTTT
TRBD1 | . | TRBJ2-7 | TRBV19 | CASSIAGTEGYEQYF | TGTGCCAGTAGTATAGCTGGGACAGAAGGCTACGAGCAGTACTTC
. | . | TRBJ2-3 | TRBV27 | CASSSFTDTQYF | TGTGCCAGCAGTTCGTTCACAGATACGCAGTATTTT
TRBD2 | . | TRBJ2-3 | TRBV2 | CASSEELAGTNTQYF | TGTGCCAGCAGTGAAGAACTAGCGGGGACTAATACGCAGTATTTT
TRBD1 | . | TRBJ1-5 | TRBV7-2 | CASSSTGGQPQHF | TGTGCCAGCAGCTCCACAGGGGGGCAGCCCCAGCATTTT
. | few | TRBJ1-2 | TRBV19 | CASSPGDVGYTF | TGTGCCAGTAGTCCGGGAGATGTTGGCTACACCTTC
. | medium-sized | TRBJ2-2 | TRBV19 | CASSVRGEDPGELFF | TGTGCCAGTAGTGTCAGGGGGGAAGACCCCGGGGAGCTGTTTTTT
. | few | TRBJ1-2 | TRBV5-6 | CASSLGAAPGYGYTF | TGTGCCAGCAGCTTAGGAGCGGCCCCGGGCTATGGCTACACCTTC
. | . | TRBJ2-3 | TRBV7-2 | CASSSGLFPDTQYF | TGTGCCAGCAGCTCGGGACTTTTCCCAGATACGCAGTATTTT
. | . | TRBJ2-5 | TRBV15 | CATSRWDSTQETQYF | TGTGCCACCAGCAGGTGGGATTCTACCCAAGAGACCCAGTACTTC
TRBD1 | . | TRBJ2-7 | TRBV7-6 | CASSPRMGQGHEQYF | TGTGCCAGCAGCCCCCGGATGGGACAGGGCCACGAGCAGTACTTC
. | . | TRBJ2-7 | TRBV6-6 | CASKLGMEGLYEQYF | TGTGCCAGCAAATTGGGGATGGAGGGGCTCTACGAGCAGTACTTC
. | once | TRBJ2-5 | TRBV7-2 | CASSLRREETQYF | TGTGCCAGCAGCTTGAGGCGGGAAGAGACCCAGTACTTC
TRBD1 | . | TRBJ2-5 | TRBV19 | CASSIAPTGVQETQYF | TGTGCCAGTAGTATTGCCCCCACAGGGGTCCAAGAGACCCAGTACTTC
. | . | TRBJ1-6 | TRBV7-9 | CASSLGAWPLHF | TGTGCCAGCAGCTTAGGTGCTTGGCCCCTCCACTTT
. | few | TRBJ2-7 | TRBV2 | CASRERTYEQYF | TGTGCCAGCAGGGAGAGGACCTACGAGCAGTACTTC
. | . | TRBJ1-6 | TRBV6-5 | CASSYKESPLHF | TGTGCCAGCAGTTACAAAGAATCACCCCTCCACTTT
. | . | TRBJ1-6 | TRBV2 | CASSDRNVVSPLHF | TGTGCCAGCAGTGATAGGAACGTCGTGTCACCCCTCCACTTT
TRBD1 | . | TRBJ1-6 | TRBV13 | CASSPKGAAPNSPLHF | TGTGCCAGCAGCCCAAAGGGGGCGGCTCCCAATTCACCCCTCCACTTT
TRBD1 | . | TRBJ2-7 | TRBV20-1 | CSATGGKEQYF | TGCAGTGCTACAGGGGGCAAGGAGCAGTACTTC
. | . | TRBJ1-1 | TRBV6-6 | CASTGTLNTEAFF | TGTGCCAGCACCGGGACACTTAACACTGAAGCTTTCTTT
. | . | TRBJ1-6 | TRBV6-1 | CASNRDNNSPLHF | TGTGCCAGCAACCGGGACAACAATTCACCCCTCCACTTT
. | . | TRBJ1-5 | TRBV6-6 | CASSYGINQPQHF | TGTGCCAGCAGTTACGGAATCAATCAGCCCCAGCATTTT
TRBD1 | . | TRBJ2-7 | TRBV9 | CASSLGQKAYEQYF | TGTGCCAGCAGCCTGGGACAGAAAGCATACGAGCAGTACTTC
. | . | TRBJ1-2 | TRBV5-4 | CASSLEGGLLNYGYTF | TGTGCCAGCAGCTTGGAGGGTGGCCTCCTGAACTATGGCTACACCTTC
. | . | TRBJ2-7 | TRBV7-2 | CASSLASWGYIYEQYF | TGTGCCAGCAGCTTAGCCTCCTGGGGGTACATCTACGAGCAGTACTTC
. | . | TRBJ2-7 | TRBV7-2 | CASSLEWRDYEQYF | TGTGCCAGCAGCTTAGAATGGCGGGACTACGAGCAGTACTTC
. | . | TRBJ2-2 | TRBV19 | CAITDTGTGELFF | TGTGCCATTACCGACACAGGGACCGGGGAGCTGTTTTTT
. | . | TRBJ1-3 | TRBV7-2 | CASSSPGEKTVNTIYF | TGTGCCAGCAGCAGTCCAGGGGAAAAAACAGTAAACACCATATATTTT
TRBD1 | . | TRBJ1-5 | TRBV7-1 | CASREAGTGAENQPQHF | TGTGCCAGCAGAGAGGCCGGGACAGGGGCGGAAAATCAGCCCCAGCATTTT
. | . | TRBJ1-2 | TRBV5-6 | CASSLYTREEVGGYTF | TGTGCCAGCAGCCTCTATACCAGGGAGGAAGTGGGGGGCTACACCTTC
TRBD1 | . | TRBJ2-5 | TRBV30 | CAGISRGRWEETQYF | TGTGCCGGAATTTCCAGGGGGCGTTGGGAAGAGACCCAGTACTTC
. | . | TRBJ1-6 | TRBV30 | CAWSKRRSPLHF | TGTGCCTGGAGTAAGAGGCGTTCACCCCTCCACTTT
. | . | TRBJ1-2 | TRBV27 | CASSLSGSTSGYTF | TGTGCCAGCAGTTTATCCGGCTCTACAAGTGGCTACACCTTC
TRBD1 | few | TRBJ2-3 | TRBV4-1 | CASSPGQAGTDTQYF | TGCGCCAGCAGCCCAGGACAGGCGGGCACAGATACGCAGTATTTT
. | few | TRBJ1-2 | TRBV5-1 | CASSLEDNYGYTF | TGCGCCAGCAGCTTAGAGGACAACTATGGCTACACCTTC
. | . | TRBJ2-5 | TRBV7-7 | CASSLGVRETQYF | TGTGCCAGCAGCTTGGGGGTGCGGGAGACCCAGTACTTC
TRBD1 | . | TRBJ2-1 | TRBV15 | CATSRAGQGSPSSYNEQFF | TGTGCCACCAGCAGAGCGGGACAGGGGTCCCCGAGCTCCTACAATGAGCAGTTCTTC
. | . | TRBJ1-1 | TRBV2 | CASSEAGGTTEAFF | TGTGCCAGCAGTGAAGCTGGGGGGACGACTGAAGCTTTCTTT
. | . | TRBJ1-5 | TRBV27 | CASSFGPTWSLNGPTIYSNQPQHF | TGTGCCAGCAGTTTTGGACCGACTTGGTCTCTTAACGGACCGACCATTTATAGCAATCAGCCCCAGCATTTT